A selection of T cell receptor beta chains follows, all from one sample in a study of T cells in localized non-small cell lung cancer. Repertoires were generated with immunoSEQ multiplex PCR, while TCRdb's copy carries only in-frame clones and drops some. The repertoire holds about 27,000 clones, with about 90% as singletons. The material was peripheral blood, obtained before any cancer treatment. The receptors stem from a woman aged 40-69 years with stage I lung adenocarcinoma. The CDR3 runs from the conserved cysteine through the conserved F or W. The D gene is left open where the match is weak. A row's size may be missing; if present it is once, few, many or a size class.

v_call	d_call	j_call	cdr3_length	clone_size	cdr3_aa	cdr3_nt
TRBV30	.	TRBJ1-2	12	.	CAWGEDRGGYTF	TGTGCCTGGGGGGAGGACCGGGGGGGCTACACCTTC
TRBV7-2	TRBD1	TRBJ1-1	14	.	CASSPRTGARGAFF	TGTGCCAGCAGCCCGAGGACAGGGGCTCGAGGAGCTTTCTTT
TRBV9	TRBD1	TRBJ2-7	15	.	CASSVGTGASYEQYF	TGTGCCAGCAGCGTAGGGACAGGGGCGTCCTACGAGCAGTACTTC
TRBV28	.	TRBJ2-2	15	.	CASSPLSVGVGELFF	TGTGCCAGCAGCCCCCTTTCCGTTGGGGTCGGGGAGCTGTTTTTT
TRBV12-5	.	TRBJ1-3	11	few	CASGTGNTIYF	TGTGCTAGTGGCACAGGGAACACCATATATTTT
TRBV29-1	TRBD2	TRBJ2-5	14	.	CSATTSGSRETQYF	TGCAGCGCCACGACTAGCGGGAGTCGAGAGACCCAGTACTTC
TRBV28	TRBD1	TRBJ1-1	13	.	CASTPDRDTEAFF	TGTGCCAGCACCCCGGACAGGGACACTGAAGCTTTCTTT
TRBV19	TRBD1	TRBJ1-5	14	.	CASSPGQANQPQHF	TGTGCCAGTAGTCCCGGACAGGCTAATCAGCCCCAGCATTTT
TRBV7-9	.	TRBJ2-1	13	.	CASSFGQNNEQFF	TGTGCCAGCAGCTTCGGACAGAACAATGAGCAGTTCTTC
TRBV14	TRBD1	TRBJ1-1	12	.	CASSQTGVENFF	TGTGCCAGCAGCCAAACAGGGGTTGAGAACTTCTTT
TRBV5-6	.	TRBJ1-1	13	once	CASSLTAHTEAFF	TGTGCCAGCAGCCTGACAGCACACACTGAAGCTTTCTTT
TRBV9	.	TRBJ2-1	14	.	CASSVAPGVSEQFF	TGTGCCAGCAGCGTAGCCCCAGGAGTTAGTGAGCAGTTCTTC
TRBV5-1	.	TRBJ1-4	16	.	CASSLGLAGRDEKLFF	TGCGCCAGCAGCTTGGGGCTGGCAGGGAGGGACGAAAAACTGTTTTTT
TRBV6-1	TRBD2	TRBJ2-1	15	.	CASKRIGTSYNEQFF	TGTGCCAGCAAGCGGATAGGGACTAGCTACAATGAGCAGTTCTTC
TRBV7-3	.	TRBJ1-1	13	.	CASSMTENTEAFF	TGTGCCAGCAGCATGACAGAGAACACTGAAGCTTTCTTT
TRBV9	TRBD1	TRBJ2-2	14	once	CASRQGANTGELFF	TGTGCCAGCAGACAGGGGGCGAACACCGGGGAGCTGTTTTTT
TRBV9	.	TRBJ2-6	13	.	CASTNRVGNVLTF	TGTGCCAGCACCAACAGGGTCGGCAACGTCCTGACTTTC